One sample yielded the 18 T cell receptor beta chains listed below, sequenced in a study of vaccination and CD4 T cells after COVID-19. Oncomine TCR Beta short-read sequencing was applied to DNA from cultured CD4+ T cells. TCRdb redid the calling of the PCR reads with MiXCR, one entry per CDR3 protein. Here the sample spans around 15,000 distinct CDR3 sequences, about 72% being singletons. Antigens for these TCRs are unknown. Sample treatment: 10-day PBMC culture with coronavirus spike peptide pools or control peptides (ViraFEST assay). Source material: CD4+ T cells from blood, cultured in vitro. All receptors derive from a human donor who had recovered from COVID-19.

As to this clonotype: Its ends do not fully match the called genes, so a read error is possible. The chain uses TRBV7-2 and TRBJ2-3, with TRBD2 matching over 15 bases. Germline loops: CDR1 SGHTA, CDR2 FQGNSA. The CDR3 runs 18 residues. As DNA, the CDR3 is TGCGCCAGCAGCCAGATGGGACTAGCGGGAGGCCGCACAGATACGCAGTATTTT. This sequence encodes CASSQMGLAGGRTDTQYF.

In its sample, this clonotype is large. The V call is TRBV7-2, the J call TRBJ2-7, with TRBD1 identical over 8 bases. Germline CDR1 is SGHTA and CDR2 is FQGNSA. Trimming removed 3 bases from V and 3 bases from J; junction bases left unmatched: 7. This CDR3 has 15 amino acids. CDR3 region: CASSFAGGLGYEQYF. In nucleotides, the CDR3 is TGTGCCAGCAGCTTCGCAGGGGGCCTAGGCTACGAGCAGTACTTC.

By sample share, this clonotype is medium-sized. The rearrangement links TRBV20-1 to TRBJ2-4; TRBD2 aligns across 11 bases. CDR1 DFQATT and CDR2 SNEGSKA come from the germline V gene (reference sequence). The J segment lost 3 bases and the V segment lost 1 base, leaving 14 bases of the junction unmatched. The CDR3 extends over 19 amino acids. The CDR3, as DNA: TGCAGTGCTAGAGCCCCCGGGACTAGCGGTACCCTCGGCAAAAACATTCAGTACTTC. This sequence encodes CSARAPGTSGTLGKNIQYF.

J is TRBJ2-7 and V is TRBV29-1, with 8 positions matching TRBD1. This CDR3 contains 16 residues. Trimming took 4 bases from V and 1 from J; bases not matched to a gene: 12. Germline V CDR1 and CDR2: SQVTM, ANQGSEA. In nucleotides, the CDR3 is TGCAGCGTTGGTCGGGACAGGAGAAGGATTTCCTACGAGCAGTACTTC. It specifies CSVGRDRRRISYEQYF.

This clonotype was counted only a few times. V gene TRBV7-6 combines with J gene TRBJ2-7, with 7 bases identical to TRBD1. Per germline, CDR1 SGHVS and CDR2 FNYEAQ. The CDR3 is 15 residues long. V was clipped by 6 bases and J by 3 bases; unmatched bases: 11. The CDR3, as DNA: TGTGCCAGCAGTCCCACAGGGGCTAAAGGCTACGAGCAGTACTTC. Translating it yields CASSPTGAKGYEQYF.

This chain joins TRBV7-2 and TRBJ2-5; D ambiguous. V gave up 5 bases and J gave up 5 bases, with 9 bases separating them. Germline V lookup: CDR1 SGHTA, CDR2 FQGNSA. The CDR3 length is 12 residues. This CDR3 reads CASSLVWETQYF. The CDR3 bases are TGTGCCAGCAGCCTGGTGTGGGAGACCCAGTACTTC. The entire variable domain, with the rest obtained from reference TRBV7-2 and TRBJ2-5, is as follows: GAGVSQSPSNKVTEKGKDVELRCDPISGHTALYWYRQSLGQGLEFLIYFQGNSAPDKSGLPSDRFSAERTGGSVSTLTIQRTQQEDSAVYLCASSLVWETQYFGPGTRLLVL.

This clonotype came up once. V usage is TRBV20-1 and J usage is TRBJ1-1, with 8 positions matching TRBD1. Looked up from germline, CDR1 is DFQATT and CDR2 is SNEGSKA (reference sequence). This CDR3 is built from 15 residues. J lost 0 bases, V lost 6 bases, and 9 bases had no gene match. The CDR3 region has the DNA TGCAGTGCGGGGACGACAGGGGCTGTGAACACTGAAGCTTTCTTT. Protein sequence: CSAGTTGAVNTEAFF.

This clonotype was counted between two and nine times. The V and J genes are TRBV6-2 or TRBV6-3 and TRBJ2-7, with unresolved D. Deletions cut 6 bases from V and 0 bases from J, with 21 bases between. Germline lookup yields CDR1 MNHEY and CDR2 SVGEGT. CDR3 length: 17 amino acids. The CDR3 sequence: CASRNIRTTYSSYEQYF. CDR3 in DNA: TGTGCCAGCAGGAACATACGGACGACCTACAGCTCCTACGAGCAGTACTTC.

The rearrangement uses TRBV6-1 and TRBJ1-5; D possibly corresponds to TRBD1 (6 bases). The V gene lost 6 bases and the J gene lost 3 bases, with 9 bases spanning the gap. CDR3 size: 13 residues. Germline lookup yields CDR1 MNHNS and CDR2 SASEGT. This CDR3 reads CASRDSLNQPQHF. CDR3 in DNA: TGTGCCAGCAGGGACAGTCTCAATCAGCCCCAGCATTTT.

This clonotype was picked up one time. The chain joins TRBV27 to TRBJ1-5, with unresolved D. The CDR3 runs to 12 residues. Per the germline V gene, CDR1 is MNHEY and CDR2 is SMNVEV (reference sequence). Trimming took off 8 bases at V and 0 bases at J, with 5 bases between the two ends. For the CDR3, the DNA is TGTGCCAGCGGGGATAGCAATCAGCCCCAGCATTTT. Its protein is CASGDSNQPQHF.

This clonotype was recorded once. The CDR3 DNA follows: TGTGCCAGCAGTCGGCTCGGAAACACCATATATTTT. It encodes CASSRLGNTIYF. The rearrangement joins TRBV6-1 to TRBJ1-3; no definite D call. Germline CDR1 reads MNHNS; CDR2 reads SASEGT. Trimming took 5 bases from V and 4 from J, leaving 6 bases between them. The CDR3 runs 12 residues.

V is TRBV27 and J is TRBJ2-3; 7 bases are shared with TRBD2. This CDR3 has 18 amino acids. Per the germline V gene, CDR1 is MNHEY and CDR2 is SMNVEV (reference sequence). After removal of 6 bases from V and 2 bases from J, the junction contained 17 bases not matched to a gene. Written as DNA, the CDR3 is TGTGCCAGCAGGTCGACTAGCCGGGGGGTTTACGACACAGATACGCAGTATTTT. Its translation is CASRSTSRGVYDTDTQYF.

The chain joins TRBV6-2 or TRBV6-3 to TRBJ1-5; D is undetermined. The germline gives CDR1 MNHEY, CDR2 SVGEGT. The CDR3 is 14 residues long. V lost 0 bases to trimming and J lost 11 bases, with 14 bases between them. The CDR3 sequence is CASSYSNGIGAQHF. For the CDR3, the DNA is TGTGCCAGCAGTTACTCGAATGGTATCGGGGCCCAGCATTTT.

In nucleotides, the CDR3 is TGTGCCAGCAGCCCCCGGGCTAGCGGGAGCTCGGTTACGCAGTATTTT. Residues: CASSPRASGSSVTQYF. The chain combines TRBV7-3 with TRBJ2-3, with 10 bases identical to TRBD2. This CDR3 comprises 16 residues. Germline lookup yields CDR1 SGHTA and CDR2 FQGTGA. The junction had 13 bases not matched to a gene; V was cut back by 5 bases and J by 8 bases.

V gene TRBV11-2 combines with J gene TRBJ1-1; no clear D gene. CDR3 length: 14 amino acids. The ends were cut back, 1 base at V and 1 base at J, with 7 bases in the middle. Germline CDR1 is SGHAT and CDR2 is FQNNGV. The CDR3 spells CASSLVKGNTEAFF. The DNA of the CDR3 is TGTGCCAGCAGCTTAGTCAAGGGGAACACTGAAGCTTTCTTT.

This chain links TRBV20-1 with TRBJ1-1; tentative D call: TRBD1 (5 bases). The V and J ends lost 8 bases and 0 bases respectively, with 19 bases between them. The germline CDR1 and CDR2 sequences are DFQATT and SNEGSKA (reference sequence). This CDR3 is 15 amino acids long. This CDR3 is CSLKGGALMNTEAFF. CDR3 DNA: TGCAGTCTCAAAGGTGGGGCCCTCATGAACACTGAAGCTTTCTTT.

About this clonotype: A much larger clone sits a single nucleotide away, making a read error possible. V gene TRBV6-1 combines with J gene TRBJ1-2, with D possibly TRBD1 on 6 matching bases. The V and J ends lost 5 bases and 3 bases respectively, with 10 bases between them. Per germline, CDR1 MNHNS and CDR2 SASEGT. This CDR3 has 13 amino acids. The chain's CDR3 is CASSPAGDYGYTF. CDR3 DNA sequence: TGTGCCAGCAGTCCGGCAGGGGACTATGGCTACACCTTC.

V is TRBV7-2 and J is TRBJ1-5; 7 positions agree with TRBD1. V shed 5 bases and J 4 bases; nucleotides not matched to a gene: 11. The CDR3 is 16 amino acids. CDR1 and CDR2 from the germline V gene are SGHTA and FQGNSA. In DNA form, the CDR3 reads TGTGCCAGCAGCAGGAAGGGACAGAGGGGTAATCAGCCCCAGCATTTT. As protein: CASSRKGQRGNQPQHF. Variable domain in full (rest from reference TRBV7-2 and TRBJ1-5): GAGVSQSPSNKVTEKGKDVELRCDPISGHTALYWYRQSLGQGLEFLIYFQGNSAPDKSGLPSDRFSAERTGGSVSTLTIQRTQQEDSAVYLCASSRKGQRGNQPQHFGDGTRLSIL.